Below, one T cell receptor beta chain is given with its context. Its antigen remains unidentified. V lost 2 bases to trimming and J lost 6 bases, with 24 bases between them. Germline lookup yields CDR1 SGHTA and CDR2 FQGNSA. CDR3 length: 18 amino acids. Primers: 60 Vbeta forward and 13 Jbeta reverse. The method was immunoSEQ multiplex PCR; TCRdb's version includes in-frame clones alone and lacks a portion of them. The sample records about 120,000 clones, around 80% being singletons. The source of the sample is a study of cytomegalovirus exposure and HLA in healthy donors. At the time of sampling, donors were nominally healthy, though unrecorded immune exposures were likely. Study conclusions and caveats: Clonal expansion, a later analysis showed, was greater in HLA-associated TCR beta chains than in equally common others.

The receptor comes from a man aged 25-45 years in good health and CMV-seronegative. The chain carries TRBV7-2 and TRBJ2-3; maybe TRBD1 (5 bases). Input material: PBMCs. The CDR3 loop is CASSLYQRKGPGWDTQYF. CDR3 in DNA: TGTGCCAGCAGCTTATATCAGCGCAAGGGGCCTGGCTGGGATACGCAGTATTTT.